Shown below are 18 T cell receptor beta chains from a single sample sequenced in a study of shared clonotypes between healthy human individuals. Clones were sequenced by immunoSEQ multiplex PCR, and TCRdb holds only the in-frame ones, with some missing. The profile shows under 650,000 clones, almost 97% of them singletons. The sample consisted of naive CD4+ T cells sorted from blood. Subset specified: CD45RA+ positively selected. The receptors were gathered from a woman aged 25 to 39 in good health.

The rearrangement uses TRBV2 and TRBJ2-6, with D hard to call. The CDR3 is made up of 15 amino acids. V was pared by 3 bases and J by 0 bases, with 6 bases between. Germline lookup yields CDR1 SNHLY and CDR2 FYNNEI. CDR3 residues: CASSDPGSGANVLTF. Here the CDR3 DNA reads TGTGCCAGCAGTGACCCGGGCTCTGGGGCCAACGTCCTGACTTTC.

The gene calls are TRBV11-2 and TRBJ2-5, with D unresolved. The DNA matches TRBJ2-7 better at its end, which makes the J call doubtful. Germline CDR1 SGHAT, CDR2 FQNNGV. This CDR3 is built from 12 residues. Here the CDR3 reads CASSKGSYEQYF. The CDR3 DNA is TGTGCCAGCAGCAAAGGATCCTACGAGCAGTACTTC.

The chain combines TRBV9 with TRBJ2-5, with 12 nucleotides matching TRBD1. J lost 5 bases, V lost 5 bases, and 10 bases had no gene match. The CDR3 covers 16 residues. The germline CDR1 and CDR2 sequences are SGDLS and YYNGEE. The CDR3: CASRAGTGGAGETQYF. The DNA for the CDR3 is TGTGCCAGCAGAGCCGGGACAGGGGGCGCAGGGGAGACCCAGTACTTC.

The CDR3, as DNA: TGTGCCAGCAGTTTCCAGGGCCGACCTGAAGCTTTCTTT. Translation: CASSFQGRPEAFF. This chain uses TRBV28 with TRBJ1-1; D is possibly TRBD1 (5 bases). V was trimmed by 3 bases and J by 6 bases, leaving 11 bases between them. This CDR3 has 13 residues. Germline CDR1 is MDHEN and CDR2 is SYDVKM.

The chain carries TRBV28 and TRBJ2-5; D ambiguous. In germline, CDR1 is MDHEN, CDR2 SYDVKM. V lost 4 bases and J 5 bases, leaving 14 bases between the germline ends. CDR3 length: 14 residues. The CDR3, as DNA: TGTGCCAGCAGTTCGACGACCCTGCCGGAGACCCAGTACTTC. Its protein product is CASSSTTLPETQYF.

The genes are TRBV19 and TRBJ1-1; D is perhaps TRBD1 (6 bases). V lost 7 bases to trimming and J lost 5 bases, with 14 bases between them. Germline assignment: CDR1 LNHDA and CDR2 SQIVND (reference sequence). This CDR3 has 13 amino acids. CDR3 sequence (DNA): TGTGCCAGTACGATCGGGGGGCCGACTGAAGCTTTCTTT. Its protein is CASTIGGPTEAFF.

The J gene is TRBJ2-6, the V gene TRBV6-1; D is unclear. CDR1 is MNHNS, CDR2 SASEGT, per germline. Trimming left V 6 bases short and J 0 bases short, with 6 bases between. This CDR3 comprises 14 residues. The CDR3 nucleotides read TGTGCCAGCAGCCAAACCTCTGGGGCCAACGTCCTGACTTTC. Translating it yields CASSQTSGANVLTF.

The CDR3 reads CASSPPGGPYEQYF. The CDR3 nucleotides are TGTGCCAGCAGCCCCCCAGGAGGTCCCTACGAGCAGTACTTC. This chain connects TRBV11-2 to TRBJ2-7, with D possibly being TRBD2 (5 bases). The CDR3 contains 14 residues. Trimming removed 5 bases from V and 2 bases from J, with 13 bases in between. The V gene's germline CDR1 is SGHAT and CDR2 FQNNGV.

This clone was seen only once. V usage is TRBV7-9 and J usage is TRBJ2-3, with TRBD1 identical over 7 bases. This CDR3 is built from 14 residues. Germline-derived CDR1 and CDR2 are SEHNR and FQNEAQ (reference sequence). V was pared by 8 bases and J by 1 base, with 6 bases of the junction left unmatched. In nucleotides, the CDR3 is TGTGCCAGCGGGAGAGACAGGGGCACAGATACGCAGTATTTT. The encoded protein is CASGRDRGTDTQYF.

The J gene is TRBJ1-2, the V gene TRBV18; no clear D gene. The CDR3 is 16 residues long. V lost 2 bases, J lost 0 bases, and 13 bases lay in between. From germline, CDR1 is KGHSH and CDR2 LQKENI. The CDR3 sequence is CASSPNAPKANYGYTF. In DNA, the CDR3 is TGTGCCAGCTCACCAAATGCCCCAAAAGCTAACTATGGCTACACCTTC.

V is TRBV6-6 and J is TRBJ2-5; maybe TRBD2 (6 bases). The V end lost 5 bases, the J end lost 3 bases, and 13 bases lay between the germline ends. Germline CDR1 reads MNHNY; CDR2 reads SVGAGI (reference sequence). This CDR3 is built from 14 residues. The CDR3 loop reads CASSPPGLEETQYF. The CDR3 DNA reads TGTGCCAGCAGTCCCCCGGGACTTGAAGAGACCCAGTACTTC.

The chain couples TRBV28 to TRBJ2-7, with no clear D. The CDR3 runs to 12 residues. V was cut by 7 bases and J by 2 bases, with 9 bases left in between. The germline CDR1 and CDR2 sequences are MDHEN and SYDVKM. The CDR3 spells CASKVGAYEQYF. The CDR3 coding sequence is TGTGCCAGCAAAGTGGGCGCCTACGAGCAGTACTTC.

This sequence joins TRBV10-3 and TRBJ2-3; 7 bases are a match to TRBD2. The CDR3 is 14 amino acids. Germline-derived CDR1 and CDR2 are ENHRY and SYGVKD. CDR3 in amino acids: CASRRLADTDTQYF. The CDR3 bases are TGTGCTAGCCGGCGTCTAGCGGACACAGATACGCAGTATTTT.

This rearrangement joins TRBV20-1 to TRBJ2-5; D is perhaps TRBD1 or TRBD2 (5 bases each). Gene TRBJ2-7 matches the end of the DNA better, so the J call may be wrong. This CDR3 is built from 11 residues. Germline CDR1 reads DFQATT; CDR2 reads SNEGSKA (reference sequence). The CDR3, as DNA: TGCAGTGCGGGAGACAGTTACGAGCAGTACTTC. Protein: CSAGDSYEQYF.

The CDR3 DNA follows: TGTGCCAGCATCCAACAGGGGGCCTCCTACGAGCAGTACTTC. Protein sequence: CASIQQGASYEQYF. The chain combines TRBV28 with TRBJ2-7; 9 bases are a match to TRBD1. This CDR3 is 14 amino acids long. CDR1 and CDR2 (germline): MDHEN, SYDVKM. Trimming cost V 7 bases and J 0 bases; bases outside gene matches: 4.

The V gene is TRBV28, the J gene TRBJ2-3; unclear D gene. The CDR3 consists of 13 residues. CDR1 is MDHEN and CDR2 is SYDVKM in the germline V gene. V lost 5 bases, J lost 4 bases, and 10 bases lay in between. CDR3 amino acids: CASSIGPPDTQYF. CDR3 DNA sequence: TGTGCCAGCAGTATTGGCCCCCCAGATACGCAGTATTTT.

This rearrangement joins TRBV19 to TRBJ2-3; 13 nucleotides agree with TRBD2. The ends lost 5 bases at V and 0 bases at J; junction bases unmatched: 5. Germline values: CDR1 LNHDA, CDR2 SQIVND (reference sequence). This CDR3 region has 17 residues. The CDR3 protein is CASSYGTSGASTDTQYF. The CDR3, as DNA: TGTGCCAGTAGTTACGGGACTAGCGGGGCTAGCACAGATACGCAGTATTTT.

The chain joins TRBV7-3 to TRBJ1-5; D gene uncertain. Germline assignment: CDR1 SGHTA and CDR2 FQGTGA. CDR3 length: 12 amino acids. The ends were cut back, 2 bases at V and 6 bases at J, with 5 bases in the middle. The CDR3 DNA reads TGTGCCAGCAGCTTAGGAGGTCAGCCCCAGCATTTT. Translated, it gives CASSLGGQPQHF.